The TCR beta chain described here comes from a study of cytomegalovirus exposure and HLA in healthy donors. Whole-study context: The 95 to 150 validation repertoires and the approximately 700 first-cohort repertoires shared a platform, a later analysis reported.

Germline CDR1 and CDR2: SEHNR and FQNEAQ (reference sequence). CDR3 length: 12 amino acids. Trimming at V came to 2 bases and at J to 10 bases, leaving 4 bases not matched to a gene. Findings of the study overall: Among TCR beta chains, those listed as cytomegalovirus-associated numbered some 170.

Sequencing was performed with immunoSEQ multiplex PCR; in TCRdb, only in-frame clones are kept and a portion is missing. The sample lists roughly 130,000 clones, about 83% occurring once. In the case of this clone: Antigen unknown.

This clonotype was sampled from a woman in her twenties or thirties in good health and CMV-seronegative. The chain uses TRBV7-9 and TRBJ1-2; 7 positions agree with TRBD1. Sequencing was performed on PBMCs. In DNA, the CDR3 is TGTGCCAGCAGCTTAACAACAGGGGCCTACACCTTC. Its protein is CASSLTTGAYTF.